This T cell receptor beta chain was sequenced in a study of blood T cell repertoires in COVID-19. Generated by immunoSEQ multiplex PCR, the TCRdb table keeps only in-frame clones and is missing some. The table has roughly 220,000 clones, roughly 84% seen once. The CDR3 is 15 residues long. With 5 bases removed from V and 5 bases from J, the gap between germline ends came to 16 bases. Germline V CDR1 and CDR2: LNHDA, SQIVND (reference sequence). V and J are TRBV19 and TRBJ2-1, with D tentatively TRBD2 (5 bases). The specimen sequenced was PBMCs or T cells enriched from blood (not recorded which). This receptor was identified in a woman in her thirties or forties who had recovered from COVID-19. The CDR3 DNA is TGTGCCAGTAGTCTCACCCGGACTGCCAACAATGAGCAGTTCTTC. This gives the protein CASSLTRTANNEQFF.